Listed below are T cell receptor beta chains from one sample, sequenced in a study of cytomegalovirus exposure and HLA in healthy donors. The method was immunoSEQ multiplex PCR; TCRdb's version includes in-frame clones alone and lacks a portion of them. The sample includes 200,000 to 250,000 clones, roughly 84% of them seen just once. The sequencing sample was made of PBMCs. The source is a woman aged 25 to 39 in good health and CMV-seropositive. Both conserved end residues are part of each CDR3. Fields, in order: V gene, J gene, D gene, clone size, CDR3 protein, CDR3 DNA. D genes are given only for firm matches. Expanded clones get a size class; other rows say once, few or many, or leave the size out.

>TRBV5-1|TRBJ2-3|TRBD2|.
CASSLSAGGGDTQYF
TGCGCCAGCAGCTTGTCTGCGGGAGGGGGAGATACGCAGTATTTT
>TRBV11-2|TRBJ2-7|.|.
CASRTSTGYYEQYF
TGTGCCAGCAGGACTTCAACAGGATACTACGAGCAGTACTTC
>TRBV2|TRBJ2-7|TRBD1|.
CAGNRDRPYEQYF
TGTGCCGGCAACAGGGACAGGCCTTACGAGCAGTACTTC
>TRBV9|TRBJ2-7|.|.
CASSPGSSSYEQYF
TGTGCCAGCAGCCCAGGTTCGTCCTCCTACGAGCAGTACTTC
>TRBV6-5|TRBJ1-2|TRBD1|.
CASSYKSGTGVGGYTF
TGTGCCAGCAGTTATAAATCCGGGACAGGGGTAGGCGGCTACACCTTC
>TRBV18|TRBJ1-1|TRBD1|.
CASSSGGKTEAFF
TGTGCCAGCTCCTCAGGGGGTAAGACTGAAGCTTTCTTT
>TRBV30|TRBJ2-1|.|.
CAWQREGFGGEQFF
TGTGCCTGGCAGAGAGAGGGGTTTGGGGGGGAGCAGTTCTTC
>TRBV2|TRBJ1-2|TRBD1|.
CASSGLGQRFNYGYTF
TGTGCCAGCAGTGGGCTGGGACAGCGTTTTAACTATGGCTACACCTTC
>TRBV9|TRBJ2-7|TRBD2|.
CASSRDYRYEQYF
TGTGCCAGCAGCCGGGACTACCGATACGAGCAGTACTTC
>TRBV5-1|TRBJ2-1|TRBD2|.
CASSLALAGPLDPEQFF
TGCGCCAGCAGCTTGGCTCTAGCGGGGCCGCTTGATCCTGAGCAGTTCTTC
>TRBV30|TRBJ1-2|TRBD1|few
CAWGGQGTYGYTF
TGTGCCTGGGGAGGACAGGGAACCTATGGCTACACCTTC
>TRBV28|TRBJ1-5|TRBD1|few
CATWDRGSNQPQHF
TGTGCCACCTGGGACAGGGGAAGCAATCAGCCCCAGCATTTT
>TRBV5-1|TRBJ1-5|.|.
CASSRMEGEPQHF
TGCGCCAGCAGCCGAATGGAAGGGGAGCCCCAGCATTTT
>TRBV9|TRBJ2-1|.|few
CASARGRDVYNEQFF
TGTGCCAGCGCCCGGGGGCGGGACGTTTACAATGAGCAGTTCTTC
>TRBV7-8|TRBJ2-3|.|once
CASQGGSTDTQYF
TGTGCCAGCCAGGGAGGCAGCACAGATACGCAGTATTTT
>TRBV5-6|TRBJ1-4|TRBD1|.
CASSLRQGAYANEKLFF
TGTGCCAGCAGCCTACGACAGGGGGCTTATGCTAATGAAAAACTGTTTTTT
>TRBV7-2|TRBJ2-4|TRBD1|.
CASSSGQGEGNIQYF
TGTGCCAGCAGCTCGGGACAGGGGGAGGGAAACATTCAGTACTTC
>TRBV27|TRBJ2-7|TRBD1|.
CASVPSGQGKYEQYF
TGTGCCAGCGTACCCTCCGGACAGGGGAAATACGAGCAGTACTTC
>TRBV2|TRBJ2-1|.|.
CASRGGRQAHEQFF
TGTGCCAGCAGGGGCGGGAGACAGGCTCATGAGCAGTTCTTC
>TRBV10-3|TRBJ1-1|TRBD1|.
CAISDKGTGAGTEAFF
TGTGCCATCAGTGATAAAGGAACAGGGGCGGGCACTGAAGCTTTCTTT
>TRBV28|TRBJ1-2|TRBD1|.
CASSSTGQAYGYTF
TGTGCCAGCAGTTCTACAGGACAGGCCTATGGCTACACCTTC
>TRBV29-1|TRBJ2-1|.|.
CSVYAERPFSYNEQFF
TGCAGCGTTTACGCGGAGCGCCCTTTCTCCTACAATGAGCAGTTCTTC
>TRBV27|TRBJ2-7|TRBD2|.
CASSLGRSGRPYEQYF
TGTGCCAGCAGTTTGGGGAGGAGCGGGAGGCCCTACGAGCAGTACTTC
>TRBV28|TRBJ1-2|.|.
CASSLSLVRDGYTF
TGTGCCAGCAGTTTATCTCTCGTCCGGGATGGCTACACCTTC
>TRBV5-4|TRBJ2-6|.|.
CASSFGQIGANVLTF
TGTGCCAGCAGCTTCGGACAAATTGGGGCCAACGTCCTGACTTTC
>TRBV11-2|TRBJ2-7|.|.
CASSLASSGRSYEQYF
TGTGCCAGCAGCTTAGCTTCTTCGGGGCGCTCCTACGAGCAGTACTTC
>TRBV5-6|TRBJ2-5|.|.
CASTVGGAVETQYF
TGTGCCAGCACCGTTGGGGGGGCTGTGGAGACCCAGTACTTC
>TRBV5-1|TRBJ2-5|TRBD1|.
CASSIGTDQETQYF
TGCGCCAGCAGCATCGGGACAGATCAAGAGACCCAGTACTTC
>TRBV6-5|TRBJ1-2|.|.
CASSYSTTGNGYTF
TGTGCCAGCAGTTACTCGACGACAGGCAATGGCTACACCTTC
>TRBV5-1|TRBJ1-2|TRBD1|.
CASSFTGGNYGYTF
TGCGCCAGCAGCTTTACAGGGGGCAACTATGGCTACACCTTC
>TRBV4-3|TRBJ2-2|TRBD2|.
CASSQSSGLTGELFF
TGCGCCAGCAGCCAATCTAGCGGACTCACCGGGGAGCTGTTTTTT
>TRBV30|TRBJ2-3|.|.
CAWSVVGADTQYF
TGTGCCTGGAGTGTGGTAGGGGCAGATACGCAGTATTTT
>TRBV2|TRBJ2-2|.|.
CASSPVVNTGELFF
TGTGCCAGCAGTCCGGTCGTGAACACCGGGGAGCTGTTTTTT
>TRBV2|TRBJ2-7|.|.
CASSERAGTYEQYF
TGTGCCAGCAGTGAACGAGCAGGGACCTACGAGCAGTACTTC
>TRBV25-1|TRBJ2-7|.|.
CASSEYRREYDEQYF
TGTGCCAGCAGTGAATATAGACGGGAGTACGACGAGCAGTACTTC
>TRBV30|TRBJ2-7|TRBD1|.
CAWSEATGDYEQYF
TGTGCCTGGAGTGAAGCGACAGGGGACTACGAGCAGTACTTC
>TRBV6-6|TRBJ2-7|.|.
CASSYSIEQYF
TGTGCCAGCAGTTACTCGATTGAGCAGTACTTC
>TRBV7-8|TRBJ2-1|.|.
CASSFSLNEQFF
TGTGCCAGCAGCTTTAGCCTCAATGAGCAGTTCTTC